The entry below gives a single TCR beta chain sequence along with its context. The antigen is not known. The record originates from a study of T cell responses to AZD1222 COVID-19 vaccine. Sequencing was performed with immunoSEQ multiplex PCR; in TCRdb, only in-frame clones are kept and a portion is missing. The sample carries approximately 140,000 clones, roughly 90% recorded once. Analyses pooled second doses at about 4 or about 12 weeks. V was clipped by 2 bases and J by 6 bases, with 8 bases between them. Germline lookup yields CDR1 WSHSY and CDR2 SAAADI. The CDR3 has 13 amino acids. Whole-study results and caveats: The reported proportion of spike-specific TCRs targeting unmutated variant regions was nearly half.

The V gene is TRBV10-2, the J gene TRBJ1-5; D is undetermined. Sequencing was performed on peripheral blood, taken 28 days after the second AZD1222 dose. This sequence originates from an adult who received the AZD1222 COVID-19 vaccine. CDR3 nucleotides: TGCGCCAGCAGTGAGGGGGTTAGTCAGCCCCAGCATTTT. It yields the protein CASSEGVSQPQHF.